The 26 T cell receptor beta chains below all came from one sample that was sequenced in a study of blood T cell repertoires in COVID-19. Method: immunoSEQ multiplex PCR; TCRdb's copy keeps in-frame clones and lacks some. The table has 300,000 or so clones, about 87% seen once. Sequenced sample: peripheral blood. The receptors stem from a woman in her fifties or sixties who had recovered from COVID-19.

The chain carries TRBV9 and TRBJ1-1; D unclear. This CDR3 region has 14 residues. V was shortened by 4 bases and J by 1 base, with 11 bases between the two germline ends. CDR1 SGDLS and CDR2 YYNGEE come from the germline V gene. Here the CDR3 DNA reads TGTGCCAGCAGCCCCCGTGAGGGGAACACTGAAGCTTTCTTT. Translation gives CASSPREGNTEAFF.

The J gene is TRBJ1-4, the V gene TRBV6-5; the match to TRBD1 covers 8 bases. The CDR3 is made up of 13 amino acids. The germline V gene encodes CDR1 MNHEY and CDR2 SVGAGI. V was pared by 8 bases and J by 3 bases, with 2 bases of the junction left unmatched. The CDR3 DNA reads TGTGCCAGCGGCAGGGGGCCTAATGAAAAACTGTTTTTT. This encodes CASGRGPNEKLFF.

The chain recombines TRBV15 with TRBJ2-2; D possibly corresponds to TRBD2 (5 bases). Germline CDR1 and CDR2: LNHNV and YYDKDF (reference sequence). This CDR3 comprises 14 residues. The V end lost 5 bases, the J end lost 2 bases, and 9 bases lay between the germline ends. This chain's CDR3 is CATSVLDNTGELFF. As DNA, the CDR3 is TGTGCCACCAGCGTACTAGATAACACCGGGGAGCTGTTTTTT.

Note on this clone: A read error may produce the germline difference seen at one junction end. The V call is TRBV7-7, the J call TRBJ2-5, with D hard to call. The CDR3 totals 12 residues. The germline V gene encodes CDR1 SSHAT and CDR2 FNYEAQ (reference sequence). In DNA, the CDR3 is TGTGCTAGCAGCTTAGCCGGAGAGACCCAGTACTTC. Translated, it gives CASSLAGETQYF.

The V gene is TRBV6-4, the J gene TRBJ2-3; the D gene is possibly TRBD2 (6 bases). Germline V gives CDR1 MRHNA, CDR2 SNTAGT. The V and J ends lost 1 base and 1 base respectively, with 12 bases between them. The CDR3 length is 16 residues. In DNA, the CDR3 is TGTGCCAGCAGTGACTTTGGCGGGGCGCGCACAGATACGCAGTATTTT. This encodes CASSDFGGARTDTQYF.

In its sample, this clone was seen many times. The gene calls are TRBV28 and TRBJ1-1; 8 bases are a match to TRBD1. The CDR3 spans 11 residues. Germline CDR1 reads MDHEN; CDR2 reads SYDVKM. Trimming cost V 7 bases and J 9 bases; bases outside gene matches: 4. CDR3 in amino acids: CASIRTGKAFF. CDR3 DNA: TGTGCCAGCATAAGGACAGGGAAAGCTTTCTTT.

V gene TRBV3-1 (or the pseudogene TRBV3-2) combines with J gene TRBJ2-7; 7 nucleotides line up with TRBD2. The CDR3 totals 16 residues. V shed 4 bases, J shed 6 bases, and the junction held 15 bases outside the gene matches. Germline-derived CDR1 and CDR2 are LGHDT and YNNKEL (reference sequence). DNA for the CDR3: TGTGCCAGCAGCCCACGCCGGGGGGTGGGGTTTTCCGAGCAGTACTTC. Translation: CASSPRRGVGFSEQYF.

In its sample, this clone was seen a few times. The chain employs TRBV6-5 and TRBJ2-1; unclear D gene. V lost 8 bases and J 6 bases, leaving 11 bases between the germline ends. CDR1 and CDR2 from the germline V gene are MNHEY and SVGAGI. CDR3 length equals 12 residues. The CDR3 DNA sequence: TGTGCCAGCCTCTCTCTCCGCAATGAGCAGTTCTTC. Translated, it gives CASLSLRNEQFF.

The chain carries TRBV7-9 and TRBJ1-2; a possible D gene is TRBD1 (6 bases). Germline-derived CDR1 and CDR2 are SEHNR and FQNEAQ (reference sequence). Trimming removed 3 bases from V and 8 bases from J, with 16 bases in between. This CDR3 has 14 amino acids. In DNA form, the CDR3 reads TGTGCCAGCAGCTTCCGTGGGACAAGTTCCGGCTACACCTTC. Translating it yields CASSFRGTSSGYTF.

V gene TRBV30 combines with J gene TRBJ2-1; D is perhaps TRBD2 (6 bases). CDR1 is GTSNPN and CDR2 is SVGIG in the germline V gene (reference sequence). This CDR3 has 13 residues. The V and J ends lost 5 bases and 6 bases respectively, with 14 bases between them. This CDR3 reads CAWGLPEINEQFF. For the CDR3, the DNA is TGTGCCTGGGGACTACCCGAGATCAATGAGCAGTTCTTC.

This CDR3 is CSVKSQGETQYF. The CDR3 nucleotides are TGCAGCGTTAAATCACAGGGAGAGACCCAGTACTTC. V is TRBV29-1 and J is TRBJ2-5, with a weak D call TRBD1 (6 bases). This CDR3 has 12 residues. Looked up from germline, CDR1 is SQVTM and CDR2 is ANQGSEA. V gave up 5 bases and J gave up 4 bases, with 11 bases separating them.

J is TRBJ1-6 and V is TRBV10-3, with TRBD1 as a possible D gene (6 bases). The CDR3 runs 15 residues. Trimming took 3 bases from V and 7 from J, leaving 13 bases between them. Germline lookup yields CDR1 ENHRY and CDR2 SYGVKD. The CDR3 spells CAISEQGGPNSPLHF. In DNA form, the CDR3 reads TGTGCCATCAGTGAACAGGGCGGCCCCAATTCACCCCTCCACTTT.

This clone was seen only a few times. The V gene is TRBV7-2, the J gene TRBJ1-1; D is possibly TRBD1 (6 bases). Germline V CDR1 and CDR2: SGHTA, FQGNSA. Trimming stripped 6 bases from V and 1 base from J, with 9 bases between. The length of the CDR3 is 13 residues. The CDR3 spells CASRETGNTEAFF. Here the CDR3 DNA reads TGTGCCAGCAGAGAGACAGGGAACACTGAAGCTTTCTTT.

This clone has more than one count but fewer than ten. This chain uses TRBV19 with TRBJ2-3; D may be TRBD2 (6 bases). Germline assignment: CDR1 LNHDA and CDR2 SQIVND (reference sequence). CDR3 length equals 14 residues. The germline V and J ends were trimmed by 7 bases and 1 base, with 12 bases remaining between them. CDR3 nucleotide sequence: TGTGCCAGTACGGGCAGGGAGGGCACAGATACGCAGTATTTT. It codes for CASTGREGTDTQYF.

V usage is TRBV10-2 and J usage is TRBJ2-1; 7 bases are shared with TRBD2. This CDR3 spans 12 amino acids. The V gene's germline CDR1 is WSHSY and CDR2 SAAADI. The trim removed 10 bases at V and 15 bases at J, leaving 15 bases unmatched. The CDR3 DNA is TGCGCCACCGGGGAGGGAGAGCTGTCCCCGTTCTTC. Amino acids: CATGEGELSPFF.

This clone was counted a single time. The rearrangement links TRBV5-1 to TRBJ2-3; D gene ambiguous. This CDR3 region has 14 residues. Germline V gene lookup returns CDR1 SGHRS and CDR2 YFSETQ. Trimming cost V 0 bases and J 2 bases, with 7 bases left between them. The CDR3 DNA reads TGCGCCAGCAGCTTGGCCGTCTACACAGATACGCAGTATTTT. Its protein product is CASSLAVYTDTQYF.

V is TRBV19 and J is TRBJ1-2, with 7 bases lining up with TRBD1. V lost 4 bases to trimming and J lost 4 bases; unmatched junction nucleotides: 9. From germline, CDR1 is LNHDA and CDR2 SQIVND (reference sequence). The CDR3 runs 15 residues. Here the CDR3 reads CASSTGTGAPYGYTF. In DNA, the CDR3 is TGTGCCAGTAGTACCGGAACAGGGGCCCCCTATGGCTACACCTTC.

V is TRBV29-1 and J is TRBJ1-3; 8 bases are shared with TRBD1. The CDR3 loop spans 13 amino acids. Germline V gene lookup returns CDR1 SQVTM and CDR2 ANQGSEA. Trimming took 6 bases from V and 0 from J; bases not matched to a gene: 1. The DNA of the CDR3 is TGCAGCGTCGGACAGGGCTCTGGAAACACCATATATTTT. Translated, it gives CSVGQGSGNTIYF. The variable domain in full, with the rest retrieved from reference TRBV29-1 and TRBJ1-3, is SAVISQKPSRDICQRGTSLTIQCQVDSQVTMMFWYRQQPGQSLTLIATANQGSEATYESGFVIDKFPISRPNLTFSTLTVSNMSPEDSSIYLCSVGQGSGNTIYFGEGSWLTVV.

The chain is built from TRBV5-1 and TRBJ1-3; D possibly corresponds to TRBD1 (6 bases). This CDR3 spans 16 amino acids. V was clipped by 4 bases and J by 3 bases, with 17 bases between them. Germline V lookup: CDR1 SGHRS, CDR2 YFSETQ. For the CDR3, the DNA is TGCGCCAGCAGCGGGAGCGCCAGGGGTCGTGGAAACACCATATATTTT. It translates to CASSGSARGRGNTIYF.

This chain's CDR3 is CASSESSQGGIYGYTF. CDR3 nucleotide sequence: TGCGCCAGCAGTGAGTCGTCCCAGGGAGGTATCTATGGCTACACCTTC. The rearrangement uses TRBV10-1 and TRBJ1-2, with D perhaps matching TRBD1 (5 bases). Germline V lookup: CDR1 WNHNN, CDR2 SYGVQD (reference sequence). The CDR3 is 16 residues long. The V and J ends lost 0 bases and 4 bases respectively, with 15 bases between them.

This clone came up a few times. This chain connects TRBV5-6 to TRBJ1-2; unclear D gene. Germline CDR1 is SGHDT and CDR2 is YYEEEE. V was pared by 0 bases and J by 11 bases, with 17 bases between. This CDR3 region has 14 residues. In DNA, the CDR3 is TGTGCCAGCAGCTTGGCCCGACTATCCCCGGTATACACCTTC. Its translation is CASSLARLSPVYTF.

The CDR3 region has the DNA TGCGCCAGCAGCCAAGCGTTAGACAGTCGAAGAAGCTCCTATAATTCACCCCTCCACTTT. Translating it yields CASSQALDSRRSSYNSPLHF. V is TRBV4-1 and J is TRBJ1-6; possible D gene TRBD1, 5 bases. The CDR3 is made up of 20 amino acids. Deletions cut 1 base from V and 0 bases from J, with 19 bases between. Germline lookup yields CDR1 MGHRA and CDR2 YSYEKL.

The chain recombines TRBV10-3 with TRBJ1-5; possibly TRBD1 for D (6 bases). Between the trimmed V and J ends, which lost 3 bases and 7 bases, there was a span of 16 bases. CDR3 length: 15 residues. Per germline, CDR1 ENHRY and CDR2 SYGVKD. The CDR3 spells CAISDNQGSVQPQHF. DNA for the CDR3: TGTGCCATCAGTGATAATCAGGGGTCAGTCCAGCCCCAGCATTTT.

The V and J genes are TRBV28 and TRBJ2-7; D might be TRBD1 (5 bases). Germline values: CDR1 MDHEN, CDR2 SYDVKM. The CDR3 has 17 residues. The V end lost 8 bases, the J end lost 0 bases, and 23 bases lay between the germline ends. The CDR3 coding sequence is TGTGCCAGCTTAGGCAGGGATAGCCGGAGAGTCTCCTACGAGCAGTACTTC. Amino acids: CASLGRDSRRVSYEQYF.

The chain has TRBV9 and TRBJ1-6, with D possibly matching TRBD1 (5 bases). The germline V gene encodes CDR1 SGDLS and CDR2 YYNGEE. This CDR3 contains 15 residues. V lost 4 bases and J 7 bases, leaving 15 bases between the germline ends. This CDR3 is CASSPLGQGNSPLHF. CDR3 coding DNA: TGTGCCAGCAGCCCCTTGGGGCAAGGAAATTCACCCCTCCACTTT. Full variable domain (rest looked up from reference TRBV9 and TRBJ1-6): DSGVTQTPKHLITATGQRVTLRCSPRSGDLSVYWYQQSLDQGLQFLIQYYNGEERAKGNILERFSAQQFPDLHSELNLSSLELGDSALYFCASSPLGQGNSPLHFGNGTRLTVT.

The rearrangement links TRBV6-5 to TRBJ2-3; D call uncertain. This CDR3 spans 11 amino acids. Germline CDR1 and CDR2: MNHEY and SVGAGI. V was cut by 8 bases and J by 6 bases, with 9 bases left in between. The CDR3 spells CASLFQDTQYF. CDR3 bases: TGTGCCAGCTTGTTCCAGGATACGCAGTATTTT.